This T cell receptor (beta chain) was observed in a study of T cells in Graves' hyperthyroidism and ophthalmopathy. About this clonotype itself: The antigen is unknown. This may stem from a read error, because a much larger clone lies one nucleotide away.

Amplification targeted TCR beta CDR3 regions from RNA transcripts. The HTBI primer set drove a first-round RT-PCR of the TCR CDR3. TCRdb re-called the multiplex PCR reads through MiXCR, storing one row per CDR3 protein. Of about 640,000 distinct CDR3 sequences listed, 45% are singletons. The CDR3 is 12 residues long. The germline V gene encodes CDR1 SGHRS and CDR2 YFSETQ. Overall study findings and caveats: Progression to ophthalmopathy was predicted a median of 6.5 months early. Blood also showed most of the thyroid clonotypes that were expanded above 0.001. A model of 13 V-J features distinguished ophthalmopathy from stable hyperthyroidism.

The specimen sequenced was peripheral blood or thyroid tissue (not recorded which). The V and J genes are TRBV5-1 and TRBJ1-6, with no clear D. This receptor was taken from an adult man with Graves' disease, either hyperthyroidism or ophthalmopathy (not recorded which). CDR3 sequence (DNA): TGTGCCAGCAGCTACCGTAATTCACCCCTCCACTTT. It is translated as CASSYRNSPLHF. The variable domain in full, completed from reference TRBV5-1 and TRBJ1-6, reads KAGVTQTPRYLIKTRGQQVTLSCSPISGHRSVSWYQQTPGQGLQFLFEYFSETQRNKGNFPGRFSGRQFSNSRSEMNVSTLELGDSALYLCASSYRNSPLHFGNGTRLTVT.